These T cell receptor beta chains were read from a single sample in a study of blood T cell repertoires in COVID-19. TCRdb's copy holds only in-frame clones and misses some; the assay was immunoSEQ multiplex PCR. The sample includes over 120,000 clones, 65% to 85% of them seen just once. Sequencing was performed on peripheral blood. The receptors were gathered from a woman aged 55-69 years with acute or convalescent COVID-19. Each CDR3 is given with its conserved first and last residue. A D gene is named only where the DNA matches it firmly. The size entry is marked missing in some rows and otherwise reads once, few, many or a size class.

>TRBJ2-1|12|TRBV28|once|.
TGTGCCAGCAGTTTTCGGGGCAATGAGCAGTTCTTC
CASSFRGNEQFF
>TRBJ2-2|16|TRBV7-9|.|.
TGTGCCAGCAGCTCTCCGGAACTAGGGAACACCGGGGAGCTGTTTTTT
CASSSPELGNTGELFF
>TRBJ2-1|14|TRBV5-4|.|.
TGTGCCAGCAGCCCAGGGGGGAGAAACAATGAGCAGTTCTTC
CASSPGGRNNEQFF
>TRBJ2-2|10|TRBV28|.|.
TGTGCCATCAGCTCCGGGGAGCTGTTTTTT
CAISSGELFF
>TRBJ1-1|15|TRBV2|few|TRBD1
TGTGCCAGCAGCTACTCCGGGACAGGGGCCACTGAAGCTTTCTTT
CASSYSGTGATEAFF
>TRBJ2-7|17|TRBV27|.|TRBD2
TGTGCCAGCAGCCTGACTAGGACCGGGACTAGGTATTACGAGCAGTACTTC
CASSLTRTGTRYYEQYF
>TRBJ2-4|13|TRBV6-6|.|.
TGTGCCAGCAGTTACCAGGGATACAACATTCAGTACTTC
CASSYQGYNIQYF
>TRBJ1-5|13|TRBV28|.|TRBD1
TGTGCCAGCAGTTCCGCCCAGGGGGAGCCCCAGCATTTT
CASSSAQGEPQHF
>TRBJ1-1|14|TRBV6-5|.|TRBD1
TGTGCCAGCAGTCAGACAGGGTTGGGCACTGAAGCTTTCTTT
CASSQTGLGTEAFF
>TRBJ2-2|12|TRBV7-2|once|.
TGTGCCAGCAGCTTAGTACCCCAGAAGCTGTTTTTT
CASSLVPQKLFF
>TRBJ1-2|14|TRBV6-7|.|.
TGTGCCAGCAGTTACCCTACAGGGAACTATGGCTACACCTTC
CASSYPTGNYGYTF
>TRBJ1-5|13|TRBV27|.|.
TGTGCCAGCAGAGAGAGGGCCCTTTGGCCCCAGCATTTT
CASRERALWPQHF
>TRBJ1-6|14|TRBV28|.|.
TGTGCCAGCAGTCCAGGGAGGGGCAATTCACCCCTCCACTTT
CASSPGRGNSPLHF
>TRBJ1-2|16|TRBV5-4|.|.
TGTGCCAGCAGCGACGGGAAAAAAGCATCCAGCTATGGCTACACCTTC
CASSDGKKASSYGYTF
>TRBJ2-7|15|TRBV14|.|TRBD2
TGTGCCAGCAGCCAATTACCTAGCGGGAAGTACGAGCAGTACTTC
CASSQLPSGKYEQYF
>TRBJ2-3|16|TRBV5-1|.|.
TGCGCCAGCAGCCATTGGTTAGACATAGGGGCAGATACGCAGTATTTT
CASSHWLDIGADTQYF
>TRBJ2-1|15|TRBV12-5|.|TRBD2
TGTGCTAGTGGTTTGGGGACTAGCGGGAGCAATGAGCAGTTCTTC
CASGLGTSGSNEQFF
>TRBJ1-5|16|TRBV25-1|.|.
TGTGCCAGCAGTGAAACCTCCACCGCAGGGAGGCAGCCCCAGCATTTT
CASSETSTAGRQPQHF
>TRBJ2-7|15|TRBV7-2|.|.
TGTGCCAGCAGCTTAGGCCTCCGGGGTCCCTACGAGCAGTACTTC
CASSLGLRGPYEQYF
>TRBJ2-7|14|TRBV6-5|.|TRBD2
TGTGCCAGCAGGAGGACTAGCGGGACTTACGAGCAGTACTTC
CASRRTSGTYEQYF
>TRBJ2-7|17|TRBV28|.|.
TGTGCCAGCAGTTTATCTTTGAGGGGGAAAGTGACCTACGAGCAGTACTTC
CASSLSLRGKVTYEQYF
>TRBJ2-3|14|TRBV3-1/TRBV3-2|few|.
TGTGCCAGCAGGCACACCGGGAGAACAGATACGCAGTATTTT
CASRHTGRTDTQYF
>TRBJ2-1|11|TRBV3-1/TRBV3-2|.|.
TGTGCCAGCAGTACAAACAATGAGCAGTTCTTC
CASSTNNEQFF
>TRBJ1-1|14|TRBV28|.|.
TGTGCCAGCAGTTTTATCGGGGAGAACACTGAAGCTTTCTTT
CASSFIGENTEAFF
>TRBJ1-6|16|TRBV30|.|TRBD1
TGTGCCTGGAGTAGACGACAGGGACACTATAATTCACCCCTCCACTTT
CAWSRRQGHYNSPLHF
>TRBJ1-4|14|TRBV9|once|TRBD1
TGTGCCAGCAGCGTAGATGCCCGACAGGGACAACTGTTTTTT
CASSVDARQGQLFF